This TCR beta chain was identified in a study of T cells in Graves' hyperthyroidism and ophthalmopathy. The V end lost 2 bases, the J end lost 2 bases, and 9 bases lay between the germline ends. Germline V gene lookup returns CDR1 ENHRY and CDR2 SYGVKD. The CDR3 sequence is 14 residues long. Study-level results: The model forecast ophthalmopathy, anticipating it by a median about 7 months before onset.

This clonotype was seen ten or more times. As yet, its antigen is unknown. RNA transcripts provided the source from which TCR beta CDR3 regions were amplified. An initial round of RT-PCR targeting the TCR CDR3 relied on the HTBI primer set. MiXCR was run by TCRdb on the multiplex PCR reads, yielding one entry per CDR3 protein. The sample carries 600,000 to 650,000 distinct CDR3 sequences, under 20% recorded once. It was considered stable Graves' hyperthyroidism when ophthalmopathy did not progress within 18 months. For the diagnoses, clinical symptoms, serum thyroxine and TRAb, thyroid ultrasound and orbital computed tomography were used. Out of 10 ml of fresh peripheral blood came the PBMCs.

The sequence derives from a woman in her twenties or thirties with Graves' hyperthyroidism. The sample comprised blood. J is TRBJ2-5 and V is TRBV10-3; D possibly corresponds to TRBD1 (5 bases). The CDR3 DNA reads as TGTGCCATCAGTGAGAGGGGCGCACAAGAGACCCAGTACTTC. The encoded protein is CAISERGAQETQYF.